A single sample gave rise to the 11 T cell receptor beta chains below, sequenced in a study of blood T cell repertoires in COVID-19. Clones were sequenced by immunoSEQ multiplex PCR, and TCRdb holds only the in-frame ones, with some missing. The sample consists of around 23,000 clones, approximately 72% of them appearing once. Material for sequencing was peripheral blood. Every receptor here comes from a woman aged 80 or older with acute or convalescent COVID-19.

Only one count was recorded for this clone. The V call is TRBV4-3, the J call TRBJ2-2; 7 bases match TRBD1. J was trimmed by 4 bases and V by 4 bases; bases with no gene match: 6. CDR1 and CDR2 from the germline V gene are LGHNA and YSLEER. This CDR3 has 15 amino acids. CDR3 region: CASSRQGLGTGELFF. CDR3 nucleotides: TGCGCCAGCAGCCGACAGGGCCTCGGCACCGGGGAGCTGTTTTTT.

The rearrangement joins TRBV30 to TRBJ1-4, with a tentative D call TRBD1 (5 bases). Between the trimmed V and J ends, which lost 7 bases and 7 bases, there was a span of 16 bases. The CDR3 totals 13 residues. Germline V lookup: CDR1 GTSNPN, CDR2 SVGIG (reference sequence). The CDR3 protein is CASTRDSGEKLFF. CDR3 nucleotide sequence: TGTGCCTCCACACGGGACTCAGGTGAAAAACTGTTTTTT.

V usage is TRBV20-1 and J usage is TRBJ2-7; D remains unclear. Germline loops: CDR1 DFQATT, CDR2 SNEGSKA (reference sequence). V lost 3 bases and J lost 3, with 12 bases in between. The length of the CDR3 is 13 residues. Here the CDR3 reads CSASVGGLYEQYF. Here the CDR3 DNA reads TGCAGTGCTAGTGTTGGTGGCCTCTACGAGCAGTACTTC.

This chain links TRBV5-4 with TRBJ1-6; 7 bases agree with TRBD1. The length of the CDR3 is 14 residues. V gave up 4 bases and J gave up 9 bases; unmatched junction bases: 7. Germline V gene lookup returns CDR1 SGHNT and CDR2 YYREEE (reference sequence). CDR3 residues: CASSLRQGLSPLHF. The CDR3 nucleotides read TGTGCCAGCAGCCTTCGACAGGGCCTTTCACCCCTCCACTTT.

The chain couples TRBV2 to TRBJ2-7; 8 bases match TRBD2. The CDR3 sequence is 13 residues long. CDR1 and CDR2 (germline): SNHLY, FYNNEI. V was pared by 11 bases and J by 0 bases, with 6 bases of the junction left unmatched. The CDR3 nucleotides are TGTGCCCACGGGGGGGAAAGCTCCTACGAGCAGTACTTC. Protein sequence: CAHGGESSYEQYF.

The chain recombines TRBV6-4 with TRBJ2-3; TRBD2 might be the D (5 bases). This CDR3 spans 16 amino acids. Germline V lookup: CDR1 MRHNA, CDR2 SNTAGT. The V end was cut by 2 bases, the J end by 1 base, with 13 bases between. CDR3 DNA sequence: TGTGCCAGCAGTGACGAAGGTGGGAGAGGCACAGATACGCAGTATTTT. Its protein product is CASSDEGGRGTDTQYF.

This clone was seen repeatedly, ten times or more. The V and J genes are TRBV4-1 and TRBJ2-7; 8 bases fit TRBD1. The junction had 12 bases not matched to a gene; V was cut back by 4 bases and J by 4 bases. Germline V lookup: CDR1 MGHRA, CDR2 YSYEKL. This CDR3 is built from 16 residues. The CDR3 reads CASSPGTGLFTYEQYF. DNA for the CDR3: TGCGCCAGCAGCCCGGGGACAGGTCTCTTTACTTACGAGCAGTACTTC.

The V and J genes are TRBV12-3 or TRBV12-4 and TRBJ2-1, with D unclear. The V gene lost 6 bases and the J gene lost 6 bases, with 9 bases spanning the gap. This CDR3 is 12 amino acids long. The CDR3 DNA follows: TGTGCCAGCAGATATTCAGGCAATGAGCAGTTCTTC. Amino acid sequence: CASRYSGNEQFF.

This clone was found once. The V gene is TRBV28, the J gene TRBJ1-5; 7 bases are shared with TRBD1. This CDR3 is 13 amino acids long. Trimming at V came to 5 bases and at J to 5 bases, leaving 3 bases not matched to a gene. Germline values: CDR1 MDHEN, CDR2 SYDVKM. CDR3 sequence: CASSPTGDQPQHF. The CDR3 DNA follows: TGTGCCAGCAGTCCCACAGGGGATCAGCCCCAGCATTTT.

The V and J genes are TRBV5-1 and TRBJ1-1; 7 nucleotides match TRBD1. V was pared by 5 bases and J by 4 bases, with 8 bases of the junction left unmatched. Germline assignment: CDR1 SGHRS and CDR2 YFSETQ. This CDR3 is 14 amino acids long. CDR3 DNA: TGCGCCAGCAGGAAGACAGGGAGAGGCACTGAAGCTTTCTTT. It specifies CASRKTGRGTEAFF. Filled out from reference TRBV5-1 and TRBJ1-1, the complete variable domain reads KAGVTQTPRYLIKTRGQQVTLSCSPISGHRSVSWYQQTPGQGLQFLFEYFSETQRNKGNFPGRFSGRQFSNSRSEMNVSTLELGDSALYLCASRKTGRGTEAFFGQGTRLTVV.

The genes are TRBV9 and TRBJ2-7, with TRBD2 matching 9 bases. This CDR3 contains 15 residues. The J segment lost 7 bases and the V segment lost 0 bases, leaving 8 bases of the junction unmatched. From germline, CDR1 is SGDLS and CDR2 YYNGEE. The CDR3 DNA sequence: TGTGCCAGCAGCGTAGCTAGCGGGGCGCGCAAAGAGCAGTACTTC. Amino acids: CASSVASGARKEQYF.